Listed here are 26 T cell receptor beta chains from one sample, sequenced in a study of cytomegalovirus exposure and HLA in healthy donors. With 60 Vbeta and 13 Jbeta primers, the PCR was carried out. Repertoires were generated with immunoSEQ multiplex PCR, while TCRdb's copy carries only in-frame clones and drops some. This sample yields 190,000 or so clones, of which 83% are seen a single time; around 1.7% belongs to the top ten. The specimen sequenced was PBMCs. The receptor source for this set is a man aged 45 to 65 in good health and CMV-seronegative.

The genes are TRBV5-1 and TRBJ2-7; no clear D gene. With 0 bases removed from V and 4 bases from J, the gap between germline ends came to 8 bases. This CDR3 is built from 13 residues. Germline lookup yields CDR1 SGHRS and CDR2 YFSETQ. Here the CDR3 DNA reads TGCGCCAGCAGCTTGGGACTCAAATACGAGCAGTACTTC. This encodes CASSLGLKYEQYF. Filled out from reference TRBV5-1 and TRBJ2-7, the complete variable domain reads KAGVTQTPRYLIKTRGQQVTLSCSPISGHRSVSWYQQTPGQGLQFLFEYFSETQRNKGNFPGRFSGRQFSNSRSEMNVSTLELGDSALYLCASSLGLKYEQYFGPGTRLTVT.

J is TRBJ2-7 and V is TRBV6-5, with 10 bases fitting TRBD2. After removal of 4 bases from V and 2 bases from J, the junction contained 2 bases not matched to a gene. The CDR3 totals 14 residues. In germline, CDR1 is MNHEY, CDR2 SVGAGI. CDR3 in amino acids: CASSSSGSPYEQYF. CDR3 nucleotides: TGTGCCAGCAGTTCTAGCGGGAGCCCCTACGAGCAGTACTTC.

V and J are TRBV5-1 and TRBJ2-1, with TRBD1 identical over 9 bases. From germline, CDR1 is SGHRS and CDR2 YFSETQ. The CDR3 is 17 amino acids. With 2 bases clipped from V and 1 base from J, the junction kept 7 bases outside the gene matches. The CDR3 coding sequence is TGCGCCAGCAGCTTCCCAACAGGGGGCTTTTCCTACAATGAGCAGTTCTTC. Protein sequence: CASSFPTGGFSYNEQFF.

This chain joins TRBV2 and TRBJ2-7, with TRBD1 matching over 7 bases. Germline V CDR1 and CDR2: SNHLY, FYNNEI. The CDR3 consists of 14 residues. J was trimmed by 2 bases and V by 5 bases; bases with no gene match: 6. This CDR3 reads CASSRQGGAYEQYF. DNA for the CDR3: TGTGCCAGCAGTAGACAGGGTGGGGCCTACGAGCAGTACTTC.

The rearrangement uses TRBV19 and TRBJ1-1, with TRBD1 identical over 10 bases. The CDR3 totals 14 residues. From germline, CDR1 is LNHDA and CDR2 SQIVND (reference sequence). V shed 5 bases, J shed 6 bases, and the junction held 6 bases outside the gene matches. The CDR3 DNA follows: TGTGCCAGTAGTGCGACAGGGGGCACCTCTGAAGCTTTCTTT. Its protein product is CASSATGGTSEAFF.

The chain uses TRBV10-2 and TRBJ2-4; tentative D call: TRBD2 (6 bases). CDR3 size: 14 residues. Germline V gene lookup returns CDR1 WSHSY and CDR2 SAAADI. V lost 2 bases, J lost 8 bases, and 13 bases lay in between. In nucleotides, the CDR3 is TGCGCCAGCAGTGAGAGACTAGGCGGAGACATTCAGTACTTC. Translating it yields CASSERLGGDIQYF.

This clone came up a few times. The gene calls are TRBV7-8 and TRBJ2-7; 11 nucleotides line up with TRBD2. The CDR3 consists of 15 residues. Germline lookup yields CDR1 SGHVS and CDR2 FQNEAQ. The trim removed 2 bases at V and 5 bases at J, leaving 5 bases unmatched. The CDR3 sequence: CASSLLPSGGNEQYF. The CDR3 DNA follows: TGTGCCAGCAGCTTACTCCCTAGCGGGGGGAACGAGCAGTACTTC.

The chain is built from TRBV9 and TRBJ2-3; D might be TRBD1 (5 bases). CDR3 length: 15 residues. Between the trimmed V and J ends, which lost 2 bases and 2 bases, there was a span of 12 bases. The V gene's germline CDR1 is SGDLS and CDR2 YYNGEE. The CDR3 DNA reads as TGTGCCAGCAGCGTTCTAAGGACAAACACAGATACGCAGTATTTT. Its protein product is CASSVLRTNTDTQYF.

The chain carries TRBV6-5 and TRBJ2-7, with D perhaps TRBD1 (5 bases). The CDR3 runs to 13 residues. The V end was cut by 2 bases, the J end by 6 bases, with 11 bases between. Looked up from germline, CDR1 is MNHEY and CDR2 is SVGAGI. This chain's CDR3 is CASSYGAMGEQYF. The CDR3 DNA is TGTGCCAGCAGTTACGGGGCTATGGGCGAGCAGTACTTC.

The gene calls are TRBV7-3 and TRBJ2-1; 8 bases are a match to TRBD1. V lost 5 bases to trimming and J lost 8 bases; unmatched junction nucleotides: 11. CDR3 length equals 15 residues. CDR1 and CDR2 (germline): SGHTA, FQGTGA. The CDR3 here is CASSKTGDLSDEQFF. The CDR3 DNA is TGTGCCAGCAGCAAGACAGGGGACCTCAGCGATGAGCAGTTCTTC.

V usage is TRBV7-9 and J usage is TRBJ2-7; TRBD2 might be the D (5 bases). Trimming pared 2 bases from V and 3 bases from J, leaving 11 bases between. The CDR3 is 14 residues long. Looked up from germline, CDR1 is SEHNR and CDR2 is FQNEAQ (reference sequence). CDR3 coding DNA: TGTGCCAGCAGCTTAACCCGGGGTTACTACGAGCAGTACTTC. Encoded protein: CASSLTRGYYEQYF.

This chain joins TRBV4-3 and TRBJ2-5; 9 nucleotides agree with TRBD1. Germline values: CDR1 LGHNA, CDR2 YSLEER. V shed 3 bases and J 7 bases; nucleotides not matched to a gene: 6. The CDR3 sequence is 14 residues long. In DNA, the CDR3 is TGCGCCAGCAGCCACGATAGACAGGGGGGGACCCAGTACTTC. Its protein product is CASSHDRQGGTQYF.

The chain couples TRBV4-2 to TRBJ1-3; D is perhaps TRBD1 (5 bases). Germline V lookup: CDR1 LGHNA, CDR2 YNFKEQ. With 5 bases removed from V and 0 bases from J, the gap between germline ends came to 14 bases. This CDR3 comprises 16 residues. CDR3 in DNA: TGTGCCAGCAGCTACAATCAGGGCAGCTCTGGAAACACCATATATTTT. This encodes CASSYNQGSSGNTIYF.

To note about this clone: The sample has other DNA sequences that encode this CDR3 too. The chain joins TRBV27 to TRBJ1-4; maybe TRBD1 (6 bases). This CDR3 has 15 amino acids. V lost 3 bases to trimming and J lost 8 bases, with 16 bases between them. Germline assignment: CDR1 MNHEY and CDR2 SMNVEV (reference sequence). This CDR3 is CASSFTGGPWEKLFF. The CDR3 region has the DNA TGTGCCAGCAGTTTCACCGGGGGGCCATGGGAAAAACTGTTTTTT.

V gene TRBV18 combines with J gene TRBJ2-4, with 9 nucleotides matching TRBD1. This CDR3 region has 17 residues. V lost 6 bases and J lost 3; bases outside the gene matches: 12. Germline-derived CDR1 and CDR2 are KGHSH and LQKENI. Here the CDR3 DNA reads TGTGCCAGCTCTACAACTCCGGGACAGGGAGGCAAAAACATTCAGTACTTC. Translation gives CASSTTPGQGGKNIQYF.

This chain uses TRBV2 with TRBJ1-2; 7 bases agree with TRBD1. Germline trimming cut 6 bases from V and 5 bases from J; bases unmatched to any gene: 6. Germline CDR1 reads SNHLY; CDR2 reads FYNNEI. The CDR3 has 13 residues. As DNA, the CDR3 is TGTGCCAGCAGCGGGGACAGTCAATATGGCTACACCTTC. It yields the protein CASSGDSQYGYTF.

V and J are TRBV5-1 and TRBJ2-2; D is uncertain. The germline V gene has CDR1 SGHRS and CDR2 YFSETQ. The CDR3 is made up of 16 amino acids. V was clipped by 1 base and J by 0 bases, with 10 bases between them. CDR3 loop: CASSLFITANTGELFF. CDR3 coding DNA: TGCGCCAGCAGCTTGTTTATTACAGCGAACACCGGGGAGCTGTTTTTT. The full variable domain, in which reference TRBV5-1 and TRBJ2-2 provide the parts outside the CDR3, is KAGVTQTPRYLIKTRGQQVTLSCSPISGHRSVSWYQQTPGQGLQFLFEYFSETQRNKGNFPGRFSGRQFSNSRSEMNVSTLELGDSALYLCASSLFITANTGELFFGEGSRLTVL.

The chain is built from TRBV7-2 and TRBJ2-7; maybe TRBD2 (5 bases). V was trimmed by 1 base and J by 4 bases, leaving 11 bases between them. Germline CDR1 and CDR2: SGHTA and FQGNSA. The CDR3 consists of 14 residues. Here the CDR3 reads CASSLGVSGYEQYF. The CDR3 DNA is TGTGCCAGCAGCTTAGGAGTAAGCGGATACGAGCAGTACTTC.

The CDR3 nucleotides are TGTGCCAGTAGTCCCCCTCGGAGTCAAGAGACCCAGTACTTC. Translation: CASSPPRSQETQYF. The chain is built from TRBV19 and TRBJ2-5; no clear D. Trimming removed 5 bases at V and 2 bases at J, with 12 bases between. The germline V gene has CDR1 LNHDA and CDR2 SQIVND (reference sequence). CDR3 size: 14 residues. Complete variable domain (other parts from reference TRBV19 and TRBJ2-5): DGGITQSPKYLFRKEGQNVTLSCEQNLNHDAMYWYRQDPGQGLRLIYYSQIVNDFQKGDIAEGYSVSREKKESFPLTVTSAQKNPTAFYLCASSPPRSQETQYFGPGTRLLVL.

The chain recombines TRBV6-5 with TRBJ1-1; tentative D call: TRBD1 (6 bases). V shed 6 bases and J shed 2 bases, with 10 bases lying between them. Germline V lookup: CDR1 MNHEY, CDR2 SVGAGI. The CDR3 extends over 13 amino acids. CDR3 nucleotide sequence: TGTGCCAGCAGGAGGACAGATAACACTGAAGCTTTCTTT. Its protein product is CASRRTDNTEAFF.

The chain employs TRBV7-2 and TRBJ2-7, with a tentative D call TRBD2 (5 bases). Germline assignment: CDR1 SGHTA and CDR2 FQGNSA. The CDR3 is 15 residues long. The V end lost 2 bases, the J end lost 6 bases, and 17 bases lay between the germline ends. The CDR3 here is CASSLMVGVRTEQYF. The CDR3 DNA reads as TGTGCCAGCAGCTTAATGGTGGGAGTACGTACCGAGCAGTACTTC.

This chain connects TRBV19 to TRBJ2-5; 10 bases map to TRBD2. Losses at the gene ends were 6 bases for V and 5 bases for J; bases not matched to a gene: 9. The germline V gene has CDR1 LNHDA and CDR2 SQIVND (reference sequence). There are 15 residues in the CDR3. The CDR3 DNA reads TGTGCCAGTAGGGGGACTAGCGCCCCCCGGGAGACCCAGTACTTC. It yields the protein CASRGTSAPRETQYF. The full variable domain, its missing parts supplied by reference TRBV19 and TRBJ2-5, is DGGITQSPKYLFRKEGQNVTLSCEQNLNHDAMYWYRQDPGQGLRLIYYSQIVNDFQKGDIAEGYSVSREKKESFPLTVTSAQKNPTAFYLCASRGTSAPRETQYFGPGTRLLVL.

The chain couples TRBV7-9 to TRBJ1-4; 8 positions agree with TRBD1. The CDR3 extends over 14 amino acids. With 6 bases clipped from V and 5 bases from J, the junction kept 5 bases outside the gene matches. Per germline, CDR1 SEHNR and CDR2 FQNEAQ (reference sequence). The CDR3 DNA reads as TGTGCCAGCAGTCCGACAGGGGTCAATGAAAAACTGTTTTTT. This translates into CASSPTGVNEKLFF.

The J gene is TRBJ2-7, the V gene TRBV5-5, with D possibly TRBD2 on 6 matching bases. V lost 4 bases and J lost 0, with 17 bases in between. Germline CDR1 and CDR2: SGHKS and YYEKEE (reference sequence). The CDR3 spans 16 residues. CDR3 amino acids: CASSPGRDWLSYEQYF. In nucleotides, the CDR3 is TGTGCCAGCAGCCCAGGCCGGGACTGGCTCTCCTACGAGCAGTACTTC.

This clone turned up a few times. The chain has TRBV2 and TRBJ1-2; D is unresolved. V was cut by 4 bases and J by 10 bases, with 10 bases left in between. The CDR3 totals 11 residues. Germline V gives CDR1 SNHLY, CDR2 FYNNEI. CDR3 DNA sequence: TGTGCCAGCAGTGGGGAGAGGGTCTACACCTTC. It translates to CASSGERVYTF.

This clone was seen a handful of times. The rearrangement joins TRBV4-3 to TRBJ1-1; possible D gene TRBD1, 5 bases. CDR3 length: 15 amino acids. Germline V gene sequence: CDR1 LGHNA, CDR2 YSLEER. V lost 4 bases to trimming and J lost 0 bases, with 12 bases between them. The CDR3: CASSPQGGVNTEAFF. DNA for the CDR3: TGCGCCAGCAGCCCCCAGGGTGGTGTGAACACTGAAGCTTTCTTT.